A single sample gave rise to the 7 T cell receptor beta chains below, sequenced in a study of blood T cell repertoires in COVID-19. Repertoires were generated with immunoSEQ multiplex PCR, while TCRdb's copy carries only in-frame clones and drops some. This sample has 90,000 to 120,000 clones, with just over 90% found just once. The material sequenced was peripheral blood. All receptors come from a man aged 60-69 years with acute or convalescent COVID-19.

The chain recombines TRBV19 with TRBJ2-1, with 7 bases aligning to TRBD2. CDR1 LNHDA and CDR2 SQIVND come from the germline V gene (reference sequence). The CDR3 has 16 residues. Trimming removed 7 bases from V and 6 bases from J; junction bases left unmatched: 15. This chain's CDR3 is CASTTRGGYGVNEQFF. The CDR3 nucleotides are TGTGCCAGTACCACAAGGGGAGGGTACGGAGTCAATGAGCAGTTCTTC.

The chain recombines TRBV24-1 with TRBJ1-2, with D unresolved. The V gene's germline CDR1 is KGHDR and CDR2 SFDVKD. The germline V and J ends were trimmed by 4 bases and 0 bases, with 11 bases remaining between them. CDR3 size: 15 residues. The CDR3 DNA follows: TGTGCCACCAGTGACGGCAACCTAGCTAACTATGGCTACACCTTC. Translation: CATSDGNLANYGYTF.

The chain couples TRBV9 to TRBJ2-1; a possible D gene is TRBD2 (5 bases). The V gene's germline CDR1 is SGDLS and CDR2 YYNGEE. V shed 0 bases and J shed 6 bases, with 10 bases lying between them. The CDR3 runs to 14 residues. The CDR3 protein is CASSVGGSVNEQFF. As DNA, the CDR3 is TGTGCCAGCAGCGTAGGAGGGAGTGTCAATGAGCAGTTCTTC.

The gene calls are TRBV5-4 and TRBJ1-3; D is undetermined. The V end was cut by 0 bases, the J end by 0 bases, with 7 bases between. The CDR3 contains 15 residues. Looked up from germline, CDR1 is SGHNT and CDR2 is YYREEE (reference sequence). The DNA of the CDR3 is TGTGCCAGCAGCTTGGCGGGGATCTCTGGAAACACCATATATTTT. It translates to CASSLAGISGNTIYF.

CDR3 sequence: CASSPSFGAEAFF. The CDR3 DNA sequence: TGTGCCAGCTCACCCTCTTTTGGAGCTGAAGCTTTCTTT. The gene calls are TRBV18 and TRBJ1-1; no clear D gene. V lost 3 bases, J lost 6 bases, and 11 bases lay in between. The CDR3 is 13 residues long. CDR1 is KGHSH, CDR2 LQKENI, per germline.

CDR3 protein: CASSTRDSDPYNEQFF. In nucleotides, the CDR3 is TGTGCCAGCAGCACGCGGGACTCCGATCCCTACAATGAGCAGTTCTTC. This chain connects TRBV28 to TRBJ2-1; TRBD2 is a possible D gene (6 bases). Germline V lookup: CDR1 MDHEN, CDR2 SYDVKM. The CDR3 contains 16 residues. V lost 6 bases and J 2 bases, leaving 17 bases between the germline ends.

V is TRBV3-1 (or the pseudogene TRBV3-2) and J is TRBJ2-3, with 8 nucleotides matching TRBD1. CDR3 length: 18 residues. Trimming took 1 base from V and 0 from J; bases not matched to a gene: 9. Germline V gives CDR1 LGHDT, CDR2 YNNKEL (reference sequence). The CDR3 protein is CASSQARGPTPSTDTQYF. The CDR3 coding sequence is TGTGCCAGCAGCCAAGCCAGGGGGCCCACTCCTAGCACAGATACGCAGTATTTT.